The rows below give T cell receptor beta chains drawn from one sample of a study of T cell responses to AZD1222 COVID-19 vaccine. Profiled with immunoSEQ multiplex PCR; TCRdb holds only in-frame clones, not every one. The sample holds about 190,000 clones, around 87% seen once. The sample was peripheral blood, taken on day 0 of MenACWY control vaccination. The receptors here all came from an adult in good health. Both conserved end residues are part of each CDR3. Each record gives: J gene, D gene, V gene, clone size, CDR3 DNA, CDR3 protein. D genes are given only for firm matches. Rows give clone size only sometimes, using once, few, many, or a class for an expanded clone.

j_gene: TRBJ2-1
d_gene: .
v_gene: TRBV11-1
abundance: .
CDR3nt: TGTGCCAGCACCTCCGGAGGGGGATCTAACAATGAGCAGTTCTTC
CDR3aa: CASTSGGGSNNEQFF

j_gene: TRBJ1-2
d_gene: TRBD1
v_gene: TRBV28
abundance: .
CDR3nt: TGTGCCAGCAGTTGGACAGGGGTAAACTATGGCTACACCTTC
CDR3aa: CASSWTGVNYGYTF

j_gene: TRBJ1-3
d_gene: .
v_gene: TRBV6-5
abundance: few
CDR3nt: TGTGCCAGCAGTCGAGCCCCCGGTATGGGAAACACCATATATTTT
CDR3aa: CASSRAPGMGNTIYF

j_gene: TRBJ2-1
d_gene: .
v_gene: TRBV21-1
abundance: .
CDR3nt: TGTGCCAGCAGCACCCACCTACGGGACATCCACGTCTTC
CDR3aa: CASSTHLRDIHVF

j_gene: TRBJ1-2
d_gene: TRBD1
v_gene: TRBV4-3
abundance: .
CDR3nt: TGCGCCAGCAGCCAAGACCGCGCACAGGGGGTCAAACCTAATGGCTACACCTTC
CDR3aa: CASSQDRAQGVKPNGYTF

j_gene: TRBJ1-5
d_gene: TRBD1
v_gene: TRBV2
abundance: .
CDR3nt: TGTGCCAGCAGTCAATGGACAGGGCCAAGCAATCAGCCCCAGCATTTT
CDR3aa: CASSQWTGPSNQPQHF

j_gene: TRBJ2-2
d_gene: TRBD2
v_gene: TRBV11-2
abundance: .
CDR3nt: TGTGCCAGCAGCCCGGGGGGAAGCACCGGGGAGCTGTTTTTT
CDR3aa: CASSPGGSTGELFF

j_gene: TRBJ1-1
d_gene: .
v_gene: TRBV6-5
abundance: .
CDR3nt: TGTGCCAGCAGTTACTCCTCGTCTCCGGGGACTGAAGCTTTCTTT
CDR3aa: CASSYSSSPGTEAFF

j_gene: TRBJ2-5
d_gene: TRBD2
v_gene: TRBV7-8
abundance: .
CDR3nt: TGTGCCAGCAGCTTGGGACTAGCGGGGCCCGGAGGGAAGACCCAGTACTTC
CDR3aa: CASSLGLAGPGGKTQYF

j_gene: TRBJ1-1
d_gene: .
v_gene: TRBV13
abundance: .
CDR3nt: TGTGCCAGCAGCTTAGGGGAGGCCCGGGACAAAGCTTTCTTT
CDR3aa: CASSLGEARDKAFF

j_gene: TRBJ2-7
d_gene: .
v_gene: TRBV4-3
abundance: .
CDR3nt: TGCGCCAGCAGCCAAGATGAGTCCGCGAGCTACGAGCAGTACTTC
CDR3aa: CASSQDESASYEQYF

j_gene: TRBJ2-1
d_gene: .
v_gene: TRBV5-1
abundance: .
CDR3nt: TGCGCCAGCAGCTTCGCCAGAGACAATGAGCAGTTCTTC
CDR3aa: CASSFARDNEQFF

j_gene: TRBJ2-5
d_gene: .
v_gene: TRBV6-2/TRBV6-3
abundance: .
CDR3nt: TGTGCCAGCAGTTACTCCCTTGGCGGTGGCCAAGAGACCCAGTACTTC
CDR3aa: CASSYSLGGGQETQYF

j_gene: TRBJ2-6
d_gene: .
v_gene: TRBV6-2/TRBV6-3
abundance: .
CDR3nt: TGTGCCAGTACCCCTTGGTCTGGGGCCAACGTCCTGACTTTC
CDR3aa: CASTPWSGANVLTF

j_gene: TRBJ1-2
d_gene: .
v_gene: TRBV19
abundance: few
CDR3nt: TGTGCCAGTACCGCCTTCCAGGGCCGGAGCTATGGCTACACCTTC
CDR3aa: CASTAFQGRSYGYTF

j_gene: TRBJ2-3
d_gene: TRBD2
v_gene: TRBV5-1
abundance: .
CDR3nt: TGCGCCAGCACCCCCTCTAGCGGGAGGGACACAGATACGCAGTATTTT
CDR3aa: CASTPSSGRDTDTQYF

j_gene: TRBJ2-5
d_gene: TRBD2
v_gene: TRBV11-3
abundance: .
CDR3nt: TGTGCCAGCAGCTTAGATTGGACTAGCGGGGGCCTGGACCGCCAAGAGACCCAGTACTTC
CDR3aa: CASSLDWTSGGLDRQETQYF

j_gene: TRBJ1-4
d_gene: .
v_gene: TRBV3-1/TRBV3-2
abundance: few
CDR3nt: TGTGCCAGTAGGGTCGGCAGCGAAAAACTGTTTTTT
CDR3aa: CASRVGSEKLFF

j_gene: TRBJ1-2
d_gene: TRBD1
v_gene: TRBV5-1
abundance: .
CDR3nt: TGCGCCAGCCTAGGGGGCGCGGACTATGGCTACACCTTC
CDR3aa: CASLGGADYGYTF

j_gene: TRBJ2-6
d_gene: .
v_gene: TRBV6-4
abundance: .
CDR3nt: TGTGCCAGCAGTCCGGGACCCGGGGCCAACGTCCTGACTTTC
CDR3aa: CASSPGPGANVLTF

j_gene: TRBJ2-7
d_gene: .
v_gene: TRBV28
abundance: .
CDR3nt: TGTGCCAGCACCTCGGGAGAGGAGTACGAGCAGTACTTC
CDR3aa: CASTSGEEYEQYF

j_gene: TRBJ1-5
d_gene: TRBD1
v_gene: TRBV7-9
abundance: .
CDR3nt: TGTGCCAGCAGCTCCAACAGGGGAAGTCAGCCCCAGCATTTT
CDR3aa: CASSSNRGSQPQHF

j_gene: TRBJ1-2
d_gene: .
v_gene: TRBV15
abundance: .
CDR3nt: TGTGCCACCAGCAGAGTTAGAACCACCTATGGCTACACCTTC
CDR3aa: CATSRVRTTYGYTF

j_gene: TRBJ1-2
d_gene: .
v_gene: TRBV2
abundance: .
CDR3nt: TGTGCCAGCATCACGCCGGGAGCAAGAGGAGGCTACACCTTC
CDR3aa: CASITPGARGGYTF